The entry below gives a single T cell receptor beta chain sequence along with its context. This record comes from a study of blood T cell repertoires in COVID-19. With V trimmed by 2 bases and J by 4 bases, 6 bases remained unmatched. The germline gives CDR1 KGHSH, CDR2 LQKENI. The CDR3 spans 16 residues. The data were produced by immunoSEQ multiplex PCR, yet TCRdb's version contains in-frame clones alone and is incomplete. This sample has about 400,000 clones, with around 90% found just once. The chain has TRBV18 and TRBJ2-4, with TRBD1 matching 9 bases. The sample taken for sequencing was PBMCs or T cells enriched from blood (not recorded which). The source of this sequence is a woman aged 18-30 years with acute COVID-19. CDR3 sequence reads: CASSPTNRGQKNIQYF. The CDR3 coding sequence is TGTGCCAGCTCACCAACAAACAGGGGGCAGAAAAACATTCAGTACTTC.